This is a list of T cell receptor beta chains from one sample in a study of radiation and T cells in renal cell carcinoma. The protocol was immunoSEQ multiplex PCR, while the TCRdb copy is restricted to in-frame clones and leaves out a portion. Of under 55,000 clones in the sample, about 83% were seen once. The sequencing here drew on blood, taken from a patient whose treatment included radiotherapy and nephrectomy. The source is a woman between 65 and 79 years old with renal cell carcinoma. Both conserved end residues are part of each CDR3. The D gene is left open where the match is weak. A row's size may be missing; if present it is once, few, many or a size class.

d_call	j_call	clone_size	v_call	cdr3_nt	cdr3_aa
-	TRBJ1-2	once	TRBV5-1	TGCGCCAGCAGCTCCCAATCGACAGGCCTCTATGGCTACACCTTC	CASSSQSTGLYGYTF
-	TRBJ2-7	-	TRBV30	TGTGCCTGGAAACCCGGGAGAAACGAGCAGTACTTC	CAWKPGRNEQYF
-	TRBJ1-1	-	TRBV9	TGTGCCAGCAGCGTATCGGCAAGGGAGACTGAAGCTTTCTTT	CASSVSARETEAFF
TRBD1	TRBJ2-3	-	TRBV5-1	TGCGCCAGCAGCAAAGGACAGGGCACAGATACGCAGTATTTT	CASSKGQGTDTQYF
-	TRBJ2-6	-	TRBV19	TGTGCCAGTAAGACAGATCACTCTGGGGCCAACGTCCTGACTTTC	CASKTDHSGANVLTF
TRBD1	TRBJ1-4	-	TRBV6-5	TGTGCCAGCAGCGACACAGGGGGCGGGTCTGAAAAACTGTTTTTT	CASSDTGGGSEKLFF
-	TRBJ1-4	-	TRBV5-5	TGTGCCAGCAGCTTGGGTTCTGGGGCTGAAAAACTGTTTTTT	CASSLGSGAEKLFF
-	TRBJ1-3	-	TRBV7-8	TGTGCCAGCAGCCCAGTGACAGCTACCTCTGGAAACACCATATATTTT	CASSPVTATSGNTIYF
-	TRBJ2-7	-	TRBV10-3	TGTGCCATCAGTGAGTCGGGGGGATTGAACGACGAGCAGTACTTC	CAISESGGLNDEQYF
-	TRBJ1-5	-	TRBV2	TGTGCCAGCACCGAGGGAGGGGCCGGCAATCAGCCCCAGCATTTT	CASTEGGAGNQPQHF
TRBD1	TRBJ2-4	-	TRBV2	TGTGCCAGCAGTGCGGACAGGGTGGTTGACATTCAGTACTTC	CASSADRVVDIQYF
-	TRBJ1-3	-	TRBV18	TGTGCCAGCTCACCTGCTTCCCTAACAGCTTCCTCTGGAAACACCATATATTTT	CASSPASLTASSGNTIYF
TRBD2	TRBJ2-1	-	TRBV6-5	TGTGCCAGCAGTTTCTTAGCGGGGGGCCCCTACAATGAGCAGTTCTTC	CASSFLAGGPYNEQFF
TRBD2	TRBJ2-1	-	TRBV30	TGTGCCTGGACCCGAAACGCCACGACTAGCGGGAGAACGGGAGGCAATGAGCAGTTCTTC	CAWTRNATTSGRTGGNEQFF
TRBD1	TRBJ1-1	-	TRBV6-5	TGTGCCAGCAGTTACTCGGTACAGGGGCCCACTGAAGCTTTCTTT	CASSYSVQGPTEAFF
-	TRBJ2-7	-	TRBV5-1	TGCGCCAGCAGCTTGGACCAGGCACACTCCTACGAGCAGTACTTC	CASSLDQAHSYEQYF
-	TRBJ2-7	-	TRBV5-1	TGCGCCAGCAGCTTGGACAGGGAGGTTGGCGAGCAGTACTTC	CASSLDREVGEQYF
-	TRBJ2-3	once	TRBV14	TGTGCCAGCAGCCCATTGACAGGAACAGATACGCAGTATTTT	CASSPLTGTDTQYF
-	TRBJ1-2	-	TRBV5-6	TGTGCCAGCAGCTTCGTTGGCAGTAACTATGGCTACACCTTC	CASSFVGSNYGYTF
TRBD1	TRBJ1-5	-	TRBV9	TGTGCCAGCAGCGTAGACGGACAGGGAAATCAGCCCCAGCATTTT	CASSVDGQGNQPQHF
-	TRBJ2-7	-	TRBV7-9	TGTGCCAGCAGGCCGACAGATTCCTACGAGCAGTACTTC	CASRPTDSYEQYF
TRBD2	TRBJ2-1	few	TRBV7-9	TGTGCCAGCAGCTCCGGGTGGGAGGGCCTGTCCTACAATGAGCAGTTCTTC	CASSSGWEGLSYNEQFF
-	TRBJ2-1	-	TRBV7-9	TGTGCCAGCAGCTTCGGACGGGACAATGAGCAGTTCTTC	CASSFGRDNEQFF
TRBD2	TRBJ2-3	-	TRBV4-2	TGTGCCAGCAGCCAAGATCACGGGACTAGCGGGGGGGCCAGGAATACGCAGTATTTT	CASSQDHGTSGGARNTQYF
TRBD1	TRBJ2-1	-	TRBV5-4	TGTGCCAGCAGCTTGCCTCGGGACAGATACAATGAGCAGTTCTTC	CASSLPRDRYNEQFF
-	TRBJ2-7	-	TRBV5-1	TGCGCCAGCAGCTTGGTGGGATCGCCCTTTTACGAGCAGTACTTC	CASSLVGSPFYEQYF
-	TRBJ2-2	-	TRBV6-5	TGTGCCAGCAGAGGGGTCCTGGGCGGGGAGCTGTTTTTT	CASRGVLGGELFF
-	TRBJ1-4	-	TRBV18	TGTGCCAGCTCACCGAATCAACTTGACGGTACAACTAATGAAAAACTGTTTTTT	CASSPNQLDGTTNEKLFF
TRBD2	TRBJ2-3	-	TRBV5-1	TGCGCCAGCAGCTCGACTAGCCGAAGCACAGATACGCAGTATTTT	CASSSTSRSTDTQYF
-	TRBJ1-1	-	TRBV28	TGTGCCAGCAGTCCTGGGGGGCCAGGGCTCATGAACACTGAAGCTTTCTTT	CASSPGGPGLMNTEAFF
-	TRBJ2-3	-	TRBV27	TGTGCCAGCAGTTTGGAGGGGGCAGATACGCAGTATTTT	CASSLEGADTQYF
-	TRBJ1-1	-	TRBV10-3	TGTGCCATCAGTGATCTGGCTGAAGCTTTCTTT	CAISDLAEAFF
-	TRBJ2-3	few	TRBV5-4	TGTGCCAGCAGCGTTGCGGCCGGGACAGATACGCAGTATTTT	CASSVAAGTDTQYF
TRBD1	TRBJ2-7	-	TRBV6-5	TGTGCCAGCAGTTGGACAGGGCCCGGGACCTACGAGCAGTACTTC	CASSWTGPGTYEQYF
-	TRBJ2-1	-	TRBV6-5	TGTGCCAGCAGACAGGGTTACAATGAGCAGTTCTTC	CASRQGYNEQFF
TRBD2	TRBJ2-5	-	TRBV7-2	TGTGCCAGCAGTCCCGGGGGGGTAAGGGAGACCCAGTACTTC	CASSPGGVRETQYF
TRBD1	TRBJ2-3	-	TRBV11-3	TGTGCCAGCAGCACCCGTTCGGGACAGGCCACAGATACGCAGTATTTT	CASSTRSGQATDTQYF
TRBD2	TRBJ2-3	once	TRBV30	TGTGCCTGGACCGTACTAGCGGGAAGGACAGATACGCAGTATTTT	CAWTVLAGRTDTQYF
TRBD2	TRBJ2-2	-	TRBV27	TGTGCCAGCAGTTTAGGACTAGCGGGGCTAAACACCGGGGAGCTGTTTTTT	CASSLGLAGLNTGELFF
TRBD1	TRBJ2-7	few	TRBV2	TGTGCCAGCACGGATGGGGGGACAGGGCAGCAGTACTTC	CASTDGGTGQQYF
TRBD2	TRBJ2-1	-	TRBV4-3	TGCGCCAGCAGCCCCACCCCCTCAGCGGGAGTAAGGGATGAGCAGTTCTTC	CASSPTPSAGVRDEQFF
TRBD1	TRBJ2-7	-	TRBV4-3	TGCGCCAGCAGCCAAGTCGAGGGGGCGGGTTACGAGCAGTACTTC	CASSQVEGAGYEQYF
-	TRBJ1-2	-	TRBV18	TGTGCCAGCTCACCACGACAGGAAAATGGCTACACCTTC	CASSPRQENGYTF
TRBD1	TRBJ2-2	-	TRBV5-1	TGCGCCAGCAGCTCGGGACAGGGGGAATCCGGGGAGCTGTTTTTT	CASSSGQGESGELFF
-	TRBJ1-1	-	TRBV6-4	TGTGCCAGCAGTGAACAGGGTGGGACTGAAGCTTTCTTT	CASSEQGGTEAFF
-	TRBJ1-1	few	TRBV18	TGTGCCAGCTCGCAGGACAAGAACACTGAAGCTTTCTTT	CASSQDKNTEAFF
-	TRBJ1-5	-	TRBV4-1	TGCGCCAGCAGCCAAGCCGGGGAGAGGGGCAATCAGCCCCAGCATTTT	CASSQAGERGNQPQHF
TRBD2	TRBJ2-3	once	TRBV6-5	TGTGCCAGCAGTTACTCGACTAGCGGGGGCGGGGATACGCAGTATTTT	CASSYSTSGGGDTQYF
TRBD2	TRBJ2-3	-	TRBV19	TGTGCCAGTAGTACAACTAGCGGGGGCCTCACAGATACGCAGTATTTT	CASSTTSGGLTDTQYF
TRBD1	TRBJ2-5	-	TRBV2	TGTGCCAGCAGTGGGGCTCAGGGGGCAGAGACCCAGTACTTC	CASSGAQGAETQYF
-	TRBJ2-1	-	TRBV9	TGTGCCAGCAGCGTCCAGGGGGAGGGAGGAAGGAATGAGCAGTTCTTC	CASSVQGEGGRNEQFF
TRBD2	TRBJ2-7	once	TRBV18	TGTGCCAGCTCACCGGCTAGCGGGATAGACGAGCAGTACTTC	CASSPASGIDEQYF
TRBD1	TRBJ1-2	-	TRBV18	TGTGCCAGCTCACCCCCCGGGACAGGCTATGGCTACACCTTC	CASSPPGTGYGYTF
TRBD1	TRBJ1-2	-	TRBV7-2	TGTGCCAGCAGCTCATCGACAGGGGGCGATGGCTACACCTTC	CASSSSTGGDGYTF
-	TRBJ2-1	-	TRBV19	TGTGCCAGTAGTATTAAGACACCTTACAATGAGCAGTTCTTC	CASSIKTPYNEQFF
TRBD1	TRBJ1-6	large	TRBV6-6	TGTGCCAGCAGTCGGGACAGTCCGACCTATAATTCACCCCTCCACTTT	CASSRDSPTYNSPLHF